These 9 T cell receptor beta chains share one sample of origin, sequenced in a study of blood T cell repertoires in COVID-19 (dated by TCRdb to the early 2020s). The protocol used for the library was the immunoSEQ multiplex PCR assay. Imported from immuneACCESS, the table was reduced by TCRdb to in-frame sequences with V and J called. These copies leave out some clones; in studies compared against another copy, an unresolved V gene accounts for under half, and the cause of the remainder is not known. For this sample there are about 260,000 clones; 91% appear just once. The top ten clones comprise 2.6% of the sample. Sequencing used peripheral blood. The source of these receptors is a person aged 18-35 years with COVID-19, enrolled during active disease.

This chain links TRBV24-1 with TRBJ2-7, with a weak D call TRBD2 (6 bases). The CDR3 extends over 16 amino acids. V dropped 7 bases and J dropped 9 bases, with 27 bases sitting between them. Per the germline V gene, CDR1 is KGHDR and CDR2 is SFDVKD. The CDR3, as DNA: TGTGCCACCAGCGACAACTTAACCGGGGGAAAATCGGGGCAGTACTTC. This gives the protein CATSDNLTGGKSGQYF.

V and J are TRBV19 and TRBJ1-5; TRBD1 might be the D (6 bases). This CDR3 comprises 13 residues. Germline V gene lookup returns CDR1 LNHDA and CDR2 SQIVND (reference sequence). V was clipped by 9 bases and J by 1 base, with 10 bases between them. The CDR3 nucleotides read TGTGCCAGCGGAAGGGGGAGCAATCAGCCCCAGCATTTT. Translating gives CASGRGSNQPQHF.

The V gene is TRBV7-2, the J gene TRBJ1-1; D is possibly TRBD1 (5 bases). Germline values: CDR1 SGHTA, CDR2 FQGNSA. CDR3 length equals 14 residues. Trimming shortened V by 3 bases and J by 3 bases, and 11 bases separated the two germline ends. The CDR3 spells CASSFQGSDTEAFF. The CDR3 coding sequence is TGTGCCAGCAGCTTTCAGGGTTCCGACACTGAAGCTTTCTTT.

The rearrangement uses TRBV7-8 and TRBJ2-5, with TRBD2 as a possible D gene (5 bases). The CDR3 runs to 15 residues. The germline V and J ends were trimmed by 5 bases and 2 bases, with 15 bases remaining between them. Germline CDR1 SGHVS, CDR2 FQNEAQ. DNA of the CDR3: TGTGCCAGCAGCCTATTGAAACTAGGGCAAGAGACCCAGTACTTC. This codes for CASSLLKLGQETQYF.

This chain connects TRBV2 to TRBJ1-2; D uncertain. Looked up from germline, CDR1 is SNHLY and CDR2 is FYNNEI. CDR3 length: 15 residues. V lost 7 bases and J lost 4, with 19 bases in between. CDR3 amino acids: CASIQAPISGYGYTF. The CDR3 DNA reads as TGTGCCAGCATTCAAGCCCCAATTTCGGGCTATGGCTACACCTTC.

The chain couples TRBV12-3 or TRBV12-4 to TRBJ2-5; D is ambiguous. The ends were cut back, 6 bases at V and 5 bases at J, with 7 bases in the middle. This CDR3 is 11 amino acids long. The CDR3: CASRNGETQYF. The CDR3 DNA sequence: TGTGCCAGCAGAAACGGGGAGACCCAGTACTTC.

CDR3 loop: CASSFLGEGLGELFF. CDR3 coding DNA: TGTGCCAGCAGCTTTTTAGGGGAGGGCCTCGGGGAGCTGTTTTTT. The V and J genes are TRBV7-8 and TRBJ2-2, with TRBD2 identical over 7 bases. CDR3 length equals 15 residues. Trimming removed 3 bases from V and 7 bases from J; junction bases left unmatched: 8. CDR1 and CDR2 from the germline V gene are SGHVS and FQNEAQ.

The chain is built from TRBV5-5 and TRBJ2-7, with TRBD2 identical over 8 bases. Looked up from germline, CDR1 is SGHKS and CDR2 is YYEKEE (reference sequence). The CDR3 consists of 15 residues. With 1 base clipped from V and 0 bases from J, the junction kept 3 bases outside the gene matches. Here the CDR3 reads CASSLSGTSSYEQYF. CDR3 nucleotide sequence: TGTGCCAGCAGCTTGTCCGGGACTAGCTCCTACGAGCAGTACTTC.

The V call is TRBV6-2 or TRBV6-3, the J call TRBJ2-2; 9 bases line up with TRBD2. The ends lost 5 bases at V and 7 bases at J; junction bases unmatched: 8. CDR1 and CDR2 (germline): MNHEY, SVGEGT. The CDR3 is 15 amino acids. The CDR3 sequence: CASSPNLAGIGELFF. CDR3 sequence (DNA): TGTGCCAGCAGTCCGAACCTAGCGGGAATCGGGGAGCTGTTTTTT.